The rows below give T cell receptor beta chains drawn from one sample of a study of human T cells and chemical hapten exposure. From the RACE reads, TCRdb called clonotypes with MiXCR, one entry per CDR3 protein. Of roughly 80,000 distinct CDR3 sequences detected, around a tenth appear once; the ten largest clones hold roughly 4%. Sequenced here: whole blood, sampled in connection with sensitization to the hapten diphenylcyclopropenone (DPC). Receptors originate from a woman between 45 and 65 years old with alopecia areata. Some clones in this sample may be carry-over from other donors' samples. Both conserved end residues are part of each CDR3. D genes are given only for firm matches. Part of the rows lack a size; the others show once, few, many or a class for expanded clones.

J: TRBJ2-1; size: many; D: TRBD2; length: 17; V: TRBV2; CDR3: CASRGGSSGGSYNEQFF; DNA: TGTGCCAGCCGTGGCGGGTCTAGCGGGGGGTCCTACAATGAGCAGTTCTTC
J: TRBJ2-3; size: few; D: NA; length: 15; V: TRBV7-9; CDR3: CASSFDGSQRNTQYF; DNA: TGTGCCAGCAGCTTTGACGGGAGCCAGAGGAATACGCAGTATTTT
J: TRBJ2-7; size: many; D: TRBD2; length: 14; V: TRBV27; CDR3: CASSPGTSVYEQYF; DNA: TGTGCCAGCAGCCCCGGGACTAGCGTCTACGAGCAGTACTTC
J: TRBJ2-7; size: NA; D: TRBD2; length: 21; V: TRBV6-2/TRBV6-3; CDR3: CASSYSIGGASGEPNSYEQYF; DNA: TGTGCCAGCAGTTACTCGATCGGCGGGGCTAGCGGCGAACCCAACTCCTACGAGCAGTACTTC
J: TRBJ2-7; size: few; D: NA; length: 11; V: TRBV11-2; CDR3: CASSLGAQTGF; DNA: TGTGCCAGCAGCTTAGGCGCTCAGACAGGCTTC
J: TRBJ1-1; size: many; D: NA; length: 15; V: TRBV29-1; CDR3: CSVEDQWGADTEAFF; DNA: TGCAGCGTTGAAGATCAATGGGGGGCGGATACTGAAGCTTTCTTT
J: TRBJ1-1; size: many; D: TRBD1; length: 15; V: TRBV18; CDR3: CASSWDRRGNTEAFF; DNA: TGTGCCAGCTCTTGGGACAGGCGGGGTAACACTGAAGCTTTCTTT
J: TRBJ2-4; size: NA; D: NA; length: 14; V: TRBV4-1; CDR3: CASSTGDRANIQYF; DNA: TGCGCCAGCAGCACCGGGGATAGGGCAAACATTCAGTACTTC
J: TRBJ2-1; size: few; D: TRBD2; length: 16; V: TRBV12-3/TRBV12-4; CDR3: CASSSKGLAGVDEQFF; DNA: TGTGCCAGCAGTTCTAAGGGACTAGCGGGAGTGGATGAGCAGTTCTTC
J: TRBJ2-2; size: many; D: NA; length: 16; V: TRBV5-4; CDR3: CASSLAFYPNTGELFF; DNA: TGTGCCAGCAGCTTGGCGTTTTACCCCAACACCGGGGAGCTGTTTTTT
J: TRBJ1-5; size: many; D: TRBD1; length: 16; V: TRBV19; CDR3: CASSGSTGGVSQPQHF; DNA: TGTGCCAGTAGTGGCTCGACAGGGGGGGTATCGCAGCCCCAGCATTTT
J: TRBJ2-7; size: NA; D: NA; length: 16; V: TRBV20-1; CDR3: CSARAPQGTSSYEQYF; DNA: TGCAGTGCCCGGGCCCCACAGGGTACGAGCTCCTACGAGCAGTACTTC
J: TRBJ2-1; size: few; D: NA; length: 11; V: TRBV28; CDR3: CASSRVVEQFF; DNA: TGTGCCAGCTCCCGAGTCGTCGAGCAGTTCTTC
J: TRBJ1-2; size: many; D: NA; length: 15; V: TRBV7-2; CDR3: CASTPREGMDYGYTF; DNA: TGTGCCAGCACCCCCAGGGAGGGAATGGACTATGGCTACACCTTC
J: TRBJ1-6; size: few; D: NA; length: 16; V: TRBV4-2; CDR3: CASSQDAGDNLSPLHF; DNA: TGTGCCAGCAGCCAAGATGCGGGCGACAACCTTTCACCCCTCCACTTT
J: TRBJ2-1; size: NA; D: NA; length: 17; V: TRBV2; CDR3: CASRQGATLAGVVEQFF; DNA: TGTGCCAGCAGACAGGGGGCCACGCTAGCGGGAGTGGTTGAGCAGTTCTTC
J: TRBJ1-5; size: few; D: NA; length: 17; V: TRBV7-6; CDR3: CASSLVAGSLENQPQHF; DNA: TGTGCCAGCAGCTTAGTGGCAGGTTCCCTCGAGAATCAGCCCCAGCATTTT
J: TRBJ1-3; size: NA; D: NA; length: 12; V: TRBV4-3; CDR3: CASSTGGNTIYF; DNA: TGCGCCAGCAGTACAGGGGGAAACACCATATATTTT
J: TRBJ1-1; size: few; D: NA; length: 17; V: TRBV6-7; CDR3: CASSYLREGRTNTEAFF; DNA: TGTGCCAGCAGTTACCTACGGGAGGGACGGACGAACACTGAAGCTTTCTTT
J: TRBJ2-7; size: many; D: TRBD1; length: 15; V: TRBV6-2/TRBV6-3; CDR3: CASAPHGTGAAEQYF; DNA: TGTGCCAGCGCCCCACATGGGACAGGGGCAGCGGAGCAGTACTTC
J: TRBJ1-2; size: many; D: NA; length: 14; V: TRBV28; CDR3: CASSFSGGSYGYTF; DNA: TGTGCCAGCAGTTTTTCCGGGGGGAGCTATGGCTACACCTTC
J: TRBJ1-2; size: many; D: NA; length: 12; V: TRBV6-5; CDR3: CASSPRGGGYTF; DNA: TGTGCCAGCAGTCCCCGCGGGGGCGGCTACACCTTC
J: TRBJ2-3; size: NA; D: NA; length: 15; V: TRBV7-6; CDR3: CASSLGGVGRDTQYF; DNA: TGTGCCAGCAGCTTAGGCGGAGTGGGTCGCGATACGCAGTATTTT
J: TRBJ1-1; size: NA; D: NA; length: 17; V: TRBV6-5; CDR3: CASRGGERPFWATEAFF; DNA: TGTGCCAGCCGGGGGGGAGAACGACCGTTTTGGGCCACTGAAGCTTTCTTT
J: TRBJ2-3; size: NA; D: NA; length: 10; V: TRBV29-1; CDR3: CSGFTDTQYF; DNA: TGCAGCGGATTCACAGATACGCAGTATTTT
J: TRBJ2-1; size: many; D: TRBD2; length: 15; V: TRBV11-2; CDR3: CASSSGLAGVNEQFF; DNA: TGTGCCAGCAGCTCAGGACTAGCGGGAGTGAATGAGCAGTTCTTC
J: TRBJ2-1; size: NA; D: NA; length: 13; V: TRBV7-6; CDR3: CASSLSATSPIFF; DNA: TGTGCCAGCAGCTTATCCGCGACCTCTCCTATCTTCTTC
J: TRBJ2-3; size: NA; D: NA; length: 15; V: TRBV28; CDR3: CASSLAGTSTDTQYF; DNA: TGTGCCAGCAGCCTGGCGGGTACCAGCACAGATACGCAGTATTTT
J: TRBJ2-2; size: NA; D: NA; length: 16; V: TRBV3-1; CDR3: CASSPFRGSNTGELFF; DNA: TGTGCCAGCAGCCCATTCAGGGGCTCGAACACCGGGGAGCTGTTTTTT
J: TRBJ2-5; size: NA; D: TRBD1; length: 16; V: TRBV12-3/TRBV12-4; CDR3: CASTRPADRGPKTQYF; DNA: TGTGCCAGCACCCGGCCGGCGGACAGGGGTCCCAAGACCCAGTACTTC
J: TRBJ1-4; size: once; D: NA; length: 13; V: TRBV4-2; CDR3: CASSPQGSEKLFF; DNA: TGTGCCAGCAGCCCCCAGGGTAGTGAAAAACTGTTTTTT
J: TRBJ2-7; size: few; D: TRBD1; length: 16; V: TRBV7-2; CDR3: CASSLRTGTGNYEQYF; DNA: TGTGCCAGCAGCTTGAGGACCGGGACAGGGAACTACGAGCAGTACTTC
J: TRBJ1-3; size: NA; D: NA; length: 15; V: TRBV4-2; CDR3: CASSQPAGSGNTIYF; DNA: TGTGCCAGCAGCCAGCCTGCAGGGTCCGGAAACACCATATATTTT
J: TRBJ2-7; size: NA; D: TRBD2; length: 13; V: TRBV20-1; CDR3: CSAQSGISYEQYF; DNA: TGCAGTGCCCAAAGCGGGATCTCCTACGAGCAGTACTTC
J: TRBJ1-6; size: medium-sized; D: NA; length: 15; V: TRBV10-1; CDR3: CASSDPFLTDSPLHF; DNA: TGCGCCAGCAGTGACCCCTTTTTGACGGATTCACCCCTCCACTTT
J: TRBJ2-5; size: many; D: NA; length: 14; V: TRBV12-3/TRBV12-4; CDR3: CASMAADSQETQYF; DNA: TGTGCCAGTATGGCCGCCGACTCGCAAGAGACCCAGTACTTC
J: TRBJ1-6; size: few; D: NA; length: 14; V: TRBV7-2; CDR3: CASSPTLAVSPLHF; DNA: TGTGCCAGCAGCCCAACTCTTGCAGTTTCACCCCTCCACTTT
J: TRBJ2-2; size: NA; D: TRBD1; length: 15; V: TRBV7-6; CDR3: CASSRDRAGTGELFF; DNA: TGTGCCAGCAGCCGGGACAGGGCGGGCACCGGGGAGCTGTTTTTT
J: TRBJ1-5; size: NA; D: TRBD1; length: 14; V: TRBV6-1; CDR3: CASSLTGFNQPQHF; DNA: TGTGCCAGCAGTTTGACAGGGTTTAATCAGCCCCAGCATTTT
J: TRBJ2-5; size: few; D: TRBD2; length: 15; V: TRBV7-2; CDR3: CASSLRAGGLETQYF; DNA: TGTGCCAGCAGCTTACGAGCGGGAGGGCTGGAGACCCAGTACTTC
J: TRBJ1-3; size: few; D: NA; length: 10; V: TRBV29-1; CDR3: CSVAGNTIYF; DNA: TGCAGCGTTGCTGGAAACACCATATATTTT
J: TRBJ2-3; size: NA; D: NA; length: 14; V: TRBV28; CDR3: CASSKGGGTDTQYF; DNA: TGTGCCAGCAGTAAGGGGGGGGGCACAGATACGCAGTATTTT
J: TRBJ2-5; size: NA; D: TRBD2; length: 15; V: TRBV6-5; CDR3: CASSRTSGGQKTQYF; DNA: TGTGCCAGCAGCAGGACTAGCGGGGGTCAGAAGACCCAGTACTTC
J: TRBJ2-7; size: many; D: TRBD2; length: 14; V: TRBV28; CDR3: CASSLSSGGSQQYF; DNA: TGTGCCAGCAGTTTATCTAGCGGGGGGAGCCAGCAGTACTTC
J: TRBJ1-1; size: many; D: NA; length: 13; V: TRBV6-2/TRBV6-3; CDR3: CASSFRQFTEAFF; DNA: TGTGCCAGCAGTTTTCGCCAATTCACTGAAGCTTTCTTT
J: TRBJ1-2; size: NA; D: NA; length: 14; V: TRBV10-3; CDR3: CAISESGTLFGITF; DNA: TGTGCCATCAGTGAGTCTGGGACCCTTTTCGGCATCACCTTC
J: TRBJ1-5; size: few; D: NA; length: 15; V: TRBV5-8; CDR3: CASSLPSQHNQPQHF; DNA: TGTGCCAGCAGCTTGCCGTCCCAGCACAATCAGCCCCAGCATTTT
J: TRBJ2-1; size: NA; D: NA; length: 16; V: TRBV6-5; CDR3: CASSYSTRGSYNEQFF; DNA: TGTGCCAGCAGTTACTCGACGAGAGGCTCGTACAATGAGCAGTTCTTC
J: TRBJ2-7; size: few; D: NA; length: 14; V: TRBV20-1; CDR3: CSARSPVGLYEQYF; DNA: TGCAGTGCTAGGTCCCCCGTGGGGTTATACGAGCAGTACTTC